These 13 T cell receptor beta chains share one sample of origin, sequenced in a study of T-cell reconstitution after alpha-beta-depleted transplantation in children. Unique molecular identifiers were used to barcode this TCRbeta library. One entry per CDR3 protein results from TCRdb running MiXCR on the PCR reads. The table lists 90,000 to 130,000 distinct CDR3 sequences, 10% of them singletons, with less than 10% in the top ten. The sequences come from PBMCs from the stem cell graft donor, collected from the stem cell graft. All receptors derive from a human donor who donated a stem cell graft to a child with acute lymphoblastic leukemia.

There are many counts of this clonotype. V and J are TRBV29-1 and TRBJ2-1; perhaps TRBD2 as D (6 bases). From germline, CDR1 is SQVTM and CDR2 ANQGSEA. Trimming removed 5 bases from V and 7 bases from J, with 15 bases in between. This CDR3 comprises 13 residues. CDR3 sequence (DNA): TGCAGCGTTCCCCCCGGGACTTCAAATGAGCAGTTCTTC. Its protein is CSVPPGTSNEQFF.

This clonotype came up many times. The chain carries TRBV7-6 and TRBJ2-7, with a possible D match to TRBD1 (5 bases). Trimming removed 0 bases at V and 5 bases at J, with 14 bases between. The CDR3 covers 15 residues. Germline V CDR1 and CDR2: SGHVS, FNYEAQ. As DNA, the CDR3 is TGTGCCAGCAGCTTAGCTAGGGCAGGGTCCCACGAGCAGTACTTC. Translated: CASSLARAGSHEQYF.

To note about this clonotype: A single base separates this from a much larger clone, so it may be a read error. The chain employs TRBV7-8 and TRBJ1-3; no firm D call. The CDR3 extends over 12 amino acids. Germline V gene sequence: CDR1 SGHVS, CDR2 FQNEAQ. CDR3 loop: CASSLKGNTMYF. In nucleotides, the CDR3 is TGTGCCAGCAGCTTGAAGGGAAACACCATGTATTTT.

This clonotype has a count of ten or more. CDR3 DNA: TGCAGTGCTCTTACTTGGGGGGGGCGAAACTCCTACGAGCAGTACTTC. Translated: CSALTWGGRNSYEQYF. J is TRBJ2-7 and V is TRBV20-1, with a possible D match to TRBD2 (7 bases). Trimming shortened V by 5 bases and J by 0 bases, and 20 bases separated the two germline ends. Germline lookup yields CDR1 DFQATT and CDR2 SNEGSKA (reference sequence). The CDR3 sequence is 16 residues long.

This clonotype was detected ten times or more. CDR3 in DNA: TGTGCCAGCAGCTCCCCAAGACCTGCCATATCTGGAAACACCATATATTTT. Translating it yields CASSSPRPAISGNTIYF. The J gene is TRBJ1-3, the V gene TRBV7-2, with D unresolved. The germline CDR1 and CDR2 sequences are SGHTA and FQGNSA. Trimming shortened V by 4 bases and J by 1 base, and 17 bases separated the two germline ends. This CDR3 is 17 amino acids long.

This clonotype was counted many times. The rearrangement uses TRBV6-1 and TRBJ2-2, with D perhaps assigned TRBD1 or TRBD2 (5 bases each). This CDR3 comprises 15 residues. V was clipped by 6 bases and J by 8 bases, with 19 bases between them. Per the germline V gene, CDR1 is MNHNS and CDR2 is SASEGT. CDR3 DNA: TGTGCCAGCAGCCCCGGGGCGATTGACGTGGGGGAGCTGTTTTTT. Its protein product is CASSPGAIDVGELFF.

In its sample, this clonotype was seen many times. The chain's CDR3 is CASSLWGRISTDTQYF. Written as DNA, the CDR3 is TGTGCCAGCAGCTTATGGGGCAGGATATCCACAGATACGCAGTATTTT. The rearrangement joins TRBV7-9 to TRBJ2-3; maybe TRBD1 (5 bases). Deletions cut 2 bases from V and 2 bases from J, with 14 bases between. CDR1 SEHNR and CDR2 FQNEAQ come from the germline V gene (reference sequence). The CDR3 is 16 amino acids.

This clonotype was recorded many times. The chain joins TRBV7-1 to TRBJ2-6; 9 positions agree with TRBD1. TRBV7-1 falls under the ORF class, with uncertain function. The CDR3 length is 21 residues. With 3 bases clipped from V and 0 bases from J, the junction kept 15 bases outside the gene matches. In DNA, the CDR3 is TGTGCCAGCAGCTCGAACCGGGACAGGGATAAAATCACCTCTGGGGCCAACGTCCTGACTTTC. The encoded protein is CASSSNRDRDKITSGANVLTF.

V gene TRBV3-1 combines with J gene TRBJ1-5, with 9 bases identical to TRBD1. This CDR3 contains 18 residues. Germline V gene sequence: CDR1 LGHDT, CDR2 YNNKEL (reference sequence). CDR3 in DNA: TGTACCATCAGTCCCTGGGACAGGGTTCACCAAAGTTGGCAGCCCCAGCATTTT. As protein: CTISPWDRVHQSWQPQHF.

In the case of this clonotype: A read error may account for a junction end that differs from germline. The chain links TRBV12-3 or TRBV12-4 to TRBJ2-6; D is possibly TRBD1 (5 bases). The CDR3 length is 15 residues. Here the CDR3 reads CASALSSHGANGLTF. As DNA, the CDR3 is TGTGCCAGCGCCCTTTCTTCCCATGGGGCCAACGGCCTGACTTTC.

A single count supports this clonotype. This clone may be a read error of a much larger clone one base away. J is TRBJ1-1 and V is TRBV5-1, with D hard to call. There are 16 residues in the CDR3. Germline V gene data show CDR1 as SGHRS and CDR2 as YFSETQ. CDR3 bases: TGCGCCAGCAGCTTGCTTCAGCGCCAAGTGAACACTGAACCTTTCTTT. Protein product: CASSLLQRQVNTEPFF.

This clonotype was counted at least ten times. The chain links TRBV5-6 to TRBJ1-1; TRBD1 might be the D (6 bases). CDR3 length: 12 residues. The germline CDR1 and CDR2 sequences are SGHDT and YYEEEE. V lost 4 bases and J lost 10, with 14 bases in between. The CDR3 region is CASSLWTEGAFF. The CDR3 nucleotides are TGTGCCAGCAGCCTCTGGACAGAAGGAGCTTTCTTT.

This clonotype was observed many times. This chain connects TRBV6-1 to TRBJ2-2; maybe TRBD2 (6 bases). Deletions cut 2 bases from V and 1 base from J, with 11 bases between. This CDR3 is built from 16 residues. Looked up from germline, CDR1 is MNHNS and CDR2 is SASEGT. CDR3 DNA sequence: TGTGCCAGCAGTGAAAGCGGGTCGGTGAACACCGGGGAGCTGTTTTTT. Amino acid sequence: CASSESGSVNTGELFF.